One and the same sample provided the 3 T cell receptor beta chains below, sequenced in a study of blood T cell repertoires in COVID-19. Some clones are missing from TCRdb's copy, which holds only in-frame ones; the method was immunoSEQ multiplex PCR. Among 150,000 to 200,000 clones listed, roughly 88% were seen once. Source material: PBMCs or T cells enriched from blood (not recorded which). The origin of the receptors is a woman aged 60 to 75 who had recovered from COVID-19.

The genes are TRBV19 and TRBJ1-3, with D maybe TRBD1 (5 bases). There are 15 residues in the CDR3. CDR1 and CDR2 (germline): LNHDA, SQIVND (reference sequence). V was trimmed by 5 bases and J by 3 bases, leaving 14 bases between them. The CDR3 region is CASSSPRVFGNTIYF. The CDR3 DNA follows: TGTGCCAGTAGTTCACCCAGGGTCTTTGGAAACACCATATATTTT.

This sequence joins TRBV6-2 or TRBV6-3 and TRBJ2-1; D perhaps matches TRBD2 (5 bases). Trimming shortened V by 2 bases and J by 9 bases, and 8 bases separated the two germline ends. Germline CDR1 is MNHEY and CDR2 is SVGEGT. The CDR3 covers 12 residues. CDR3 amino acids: CASSYRGSEQFF. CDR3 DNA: TGTGCCAGCAGTTACCGAGGGAGTGAGCAGTTCTTC.

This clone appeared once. CDR3 in DNA: TGTGCCAGCTCACCATCCCTAGGCGGAGCACCCCTCCACTTT. Its protein is CASSPSLGGAPLHF. The J gene is TRBJ1-6, the V gene TRBV18; unclear D gene. Trimming left V 2 bases short and J 11 bases short, with 13 bases between. Germline V lookup: CDR1 KGHSH, CDR2 LQKENI. The length of the CDR3 is 14 residues.